The 31 T cell receptor beta chains listed next were all sequenced from one sample in a study of beta chain features in type 1 diabetes (dated by TCRdb to the late 2010s). Library creation used the immunoSEQ multiplex PCR assay. All of the isolated RNA was reverse transcribed with the High Capacity cDNA Reverse Transcription Kit, so expressed TCRB transcripts were sequenced. TCRdb's version of the immuneACCESS table is confined to in-frame rearrangements and falls short of the full clone set. An unresolved V gene accounts for under half of the shortfall where checked; the remainder is of unknown origin. Here the sample has 300,000 to 350,000 clones; roughly a tenth occur a single time. 1% of the sample comes from the top ten. Their antigens remain unidentified. Beyond this particular receptor, the publication reports: In all four CD4+ subsets, TCRB CDR3 length was moderately but significantly shorter in type 1 diabetes patients.

The sequenced sample consisted of central memory CD4+ T cells from blood. Receptor source: a man aged 30-40 years with type 1 diabetes.

The chain recombines TRBV5-1 with TRBJ1-1; TRBD1 aligns across 10 bases. V lost 4 bases, J lost 5 bases, and 8 bases stayed unmatched. This CDR3 contains 15 residues. Germline V lookup: CDR1 SGHRS, CDR2 YFSETQ. CDR3 region: CASSETGGVITEAFF. Here the CDR3 DNA reads TGCGCCAGCAGCGAGACAGGGGGCGTGATAACTGAAGCTTTCTTT. The entire variable domain, with the rest obtained from reference TRBV5-1 and TRBJ1-1, is as follows: KAGVTQTPRYLIKTRGQQVTLSCSPISGHRSVSWYQQTPGQGLQFLFEYFSETQRNKGNFPGRFSGRQFSNSRSEMNVSTLELGDSALYLCASSETGGVITEAFFGQGTRLTVV.

The CDR3 is CAWDTNPLSYGYTF. CDR3 sequence (DNA): TGTGCCTGGGACACGAACCCTTTATCCTATGGCTACACCTTC. The chain is built from TRBV30 and TRBJ1-2, with D uncertain. V was clipped by 5 bases and J by 4 bases, with 17 bases between them. CDR3 length: 14 amino acids. CDR1 GTSNPN and CDR2 SVGIG come from the germline V gene (reference sequence). Drawing the rest from reference TRBV30 and TRBJ1-2, the complete variable domain is SQTIHQWPATLVQPVGSPLSLECTVEGTSNPNLYWYRQAAGRGLQLLFYSVGIGQISSEVPQNLSASRPQDRQFILSSKKLLLSDSGFYLCAWDTNPLSYGYTFGSGTRLTVV.

The chain joins TRBV9 to TRBJ2-1; TRBD1 or TRBD2 may be the D gene (6 bases each). This CDR3 spans 14 amino acids. Germline values: CDR1 SGDLS, CDR2 YYNGEE. V lost 6 bases to trimming and J lost 3 bases, with 13 bases between them. CDR3 sequence: CASTAGTNYNEQFF. CDR3 bases: TGTGCCAGCACCGCGGGGACAAACTACAATGAGCAGTTCTTC.

This clone was found a few times. The chain employs TRBV9 and TRBJ1-4; D not certain. CDR1 is SGDLS, CDR2 YYNGEE, per germline. Trimming took 3 bases from V and 6 from J, leaving 15 bases between them. This CDR3 contains 15 residues. CDR3 bases: TGTGCCAGCAGCGCAAACTCGGGCGGCTATGAAAAACTGTTTTTT. Translated: CASSANSGGYEKLFF.

The chain couples TRBV30 to TRBJ2-3; TRBD1 is a possible D gene (5 bases). This CDR3 is built from 15 residues. V lost 0 bases, J lost 5 bases, and 15 bases lay in between. The germline V gene has CDR1 GTSNPN and CDR2 SVGIG (reference sequence). The CDR3 reads CAWSVGHLGLDTQYF. In DNA form, the CDR3 reads TGTGCCTGGAGTGTCGGACACCTAGGGTTAGATACGCAGTATTTT.

V usage is TRBV28 and J usage is TRBJ2-3; 9 bases align to TRBD1. Germline CDR1 reads MDHEN; CDR2 reads SYDVKM. V lost 10 bases and J lost 2; bases outside the gene matches: 7. CDR3 length equals 14 residues. The CDR3 coding sequence is TGTGCCACCACCGGGACAGGGAACACAGATACGCAGTATTTT. Residues: CATTGTGNTDTQYF.

This clone has more than one count but fewer than ten. This sequence joins TRBV6-5 and TRBJ2-3, with 7 bases matching TRBD1. Germline lookup yields CDR1 MNHEY and CDR2 SVGAGI. The CDR3 totals 15 residues. The V segment lost 0 bases and the J segment 5 bases; nucleotides outside the gene matches: 5. The CDR3 sequence: CASSYSGQVGDTQYF. CDR3 nucleotide sequence: TGTGCCAGCAGTTACTCCGGACAGGTGGGAGATACGCAGTATTTT.

There are a few counts of this clone. For the CDR3, the DNA is TGTGCCAGCAGTTTTGGTATCCGGGAAAAACTGTTTTTT. Protein sequence: CASSFGIREKLFF. The rearrangement joins TRBV27 to TRBJ1-4; D unclear. The CDR3 consists of 13 residues. Trimming left V 3 bases short and J 8 bases short, with 10 bases between. CDR1 MNHEY and CDR2 SMNVEV come from the germline V gene (reference sequence).

A few counts support this clone. The chain links TRBV5-6 to TRBJ2-5; TRBD1 aligns across 7 bases. The J segment lost 6 bases and the V segment lost 4 bases, leaving 6 bases of the junction unmatched. The germline CDR1 and CDR2 sequences are SGHDT and YYEEEE. CDR3 size: 13 residues. The CDR3 loop reads CASSRGRQKTQYF. In DNA form, the CDR3 reads TGTGCCAGCAGCAGGGGGCGTCAGAAGACCCAGTACTTC.

This clone was seen only a few times. The rearrangement uses TRBV13 and TRBJ1-6; possibly TRBD1 for D (6 bases). CDR1 is PRHDT and CDR2 is FYEKMQ in the germline V gene (reference sequence). V shed 6 bases and J shed 6 bases, with 18 bases lying between them. The CDR3 totals 16 residues. Here the CDR3 reads CASRLRGAVGNSPLHF. CDR3 nucleotide sequence: TGTGCCAGCAGACTTCGGGGGGCTGTGGGTAATTCACCCCTCCACTTT.

This chain connects TRBV7-6 to TRBJ2-3, with 14 bases aligning to TRBD2. Germline lookup yields CDR1 SGHVS and CDR2 FNYEAQ. The CDR3 contains 16 residues. With 5 bases clipped from V and 5 bases from J, the junction kept 6 bases outside the gene matches. The CDR3 spells CASSTWTSGGLDTQYF. As DNA, the CDR3 is TGTGCCAGCAGCACCTGGACTAGCGGGGGGTTAGATACGCAGTATTTT.

This clone was observed a few times. The rearrangement uses TRBV7-9 and TRBJ1-1, with TRBD1 as a possible D gene (5 bases). V shed 5 bases and J shed 5 bases, with 12 bases lying between them. The CDR3 totals 13 residues. Germline V gives CDR1 SEHNR, CDR2 FQNEAQ (reference sequence). This CDR3 reads CASSPSEGTEAFF. The CDR3 DNA sequence: TGTGCCAGCAGCCCGTCCGAGGGGACTGAAGCTTTCTTT.

This clone was found a few times. This chain uses TRBV9 with TRBJ1-1, with TRBD1 matching 8 bases. The ends lost 7 bases at V and 0 bases at J; junction bases unmatched: 2. The CDR3 runs 13 residues. Germline V gene sequence: CDR1 SGDLS, CDR2 YYNGEE. CDR3 coding DNA: TGTGCCAGCGACAGGGGTATGAACACTGAAGCTTTCTTT. It encodes CASDRGMNTEAFF.

This clone occurred a few times. V gene TRBV6-6 combines with J gene TRBJ2-3, with D hard to call. The CDR3 is made up of 12 amino acids. Germline V gene data show CDR1 as MNHNY and CDR2 as SVGAGI (reference sequence). V shed 6 bases and J shed 2 bases, with 6 bases lying between them. CDR3 region: CASSRYTDTQYF. CDR3 coding DNA: TGTGCCAGCAGCCGTTACACAGATACGCAGTATTTT.

The chain employs TRBV29-1 and TRBJ1-2; possible D gene TRBD1, 5 bases. The CDR3 consists of 14 residues. Deletions cut 5 bases from V and 1 base from J, with 14 bases between. Germline-derived CDR1 and CDR2 are SQVTM and ANQGSEA. The CDR3 region has the DNA TGCAGCGTTCTCCCGGGACTGATTAACTATGGCTACACCTTC. The encoded protein is CSVLPGLINYGYTF. Complete variable domain (other parts from reference TRBV29-1 and TRBJ1-2): SAVISQKPSRDICQRGTSLTIQCQVDSQVTMMFWYRQQPGQSLTLIATANQGSEATYESGFVIDKFPISRPNLTFSTLTVSNMSPEDSSIYLCSVLPGLINYGYTFGSGTRLTVV.

In this sample, this clone turned up a few times. This chain links TRBV5-1 with TRBJ2-3, with D possibly being TRBD2 (7 bases). Germline CDR1 and CDR2: SGHRS and YFSETQ. This CDR3 contains 15 residues. V gave up 4 bases and J gave up 4 bases, with 16 bases separating them. The CDR3 DNA reads TGCGCCAGCAGCCAACCGACGGGGGGCGCAGATACGCAGTATTTT. Amino acids: CASSQPTGGADTQYF.

This chain uses TRBV14 with TRBJ1-5; a weak D match, TRBD1 (5 bases). The CDR3 sequence is 15 residues long. Per the germline V gene, CDR1 is SGHDN and CDR2 is FVKESK. Trimming removed 6 bases at V and 6 bases at J, with 18 bases between. CDR3 region: CASSHGASGGQPQHF. The CDR3 coding sequence is TGTGCCAGCAGTCACGGCGCTTCGGGGGGTCAGCCCCAGCATTTT.

This clone came up many times. CDR3 DNA: TGTGCCAGCTCACCTGGGGGGAGCACTGAAGCTTTCTTT. Encoded protein: CASSPGGSTEAFF. This chain connects TRBV18 to TRBJ1-1, with D maybe TRBD1 (5 bases). Deletions cut 3 bases from V and 4 bases from J, with 9 bases between. This CDR3 spans 13 amino acids. CDR1 and CDR2 (germline): KGHSH, LQKENI.

The chain uses TRBV7-2 and TRBJ2-3; D is undetermined. There are 14 residues in the CDR3. V lost 2 bases, J lost 0 bases, and 6 bases lay in between. Germline loops: CDR1 SGHTA, CDR2 FQGNSA. Here the CDR3 DNA reads TGTGCCAGCAGCTTAATAACTAGCACAGATACGCAGTATTTT. Translating gives CASSLITSTDTQYF.

This clone was found a few times. This sequence joins TRBV4-3 and TRBJ2-4, with 8 nucleotides matching TRBD2. CDR3 size: 17 residues. The V segment lost 0 bases and the J segment 5 bases; nucleotides outside the gene matches: 9. Germline CDR1 is LGHNA and CDR2 is YSLEER. The CDR3: CASSQEWRGDLQNIQYF. The DNA for the CDR3 is TGCGCCAGCAGCCAAGAATGGCGGGGGGACTTACAAAACATTCAGTACTTC.

Worth noting for this clone: At one end, the junction sequence differs from germline, possibly due to a read error. The sample has other DNA sequences that encode this CDR3 too. V gene TRBV20-1 combines with J gene TRBJ1-1; D gene ambiguous. The CDR3 has 11 residues. Germline-derived CDR1 and CDR2 are DFQATT and SNEGSKA (reference sequence). In nucleotides, the CDR3 is TGCAGTGCTCGAGAGAACACTGAAGCTTTCTTT. Protein sequence: CSARENTEAFF.

This clone was detected only a few times. The chain uses TRBV10-3 and TRBJ2-2; D might be TRBD2 (6 bases). CDR1 is ENHRY, CDR2 SYGVKD, per germline. This CDR3 spans 15 amino acids. Deletions cut 7 bases from V and 4 bases from J, with 16 bases between. The DNA for the CDR3 is TGTGCCATCACCCGGGACGGGGGAACCACCGGGGAGCTGTTTTTT. The encoded protein is CAITRDGGTTGELFF.

The chain is built from TRBV7-2 and TRBJ1-4; D not resolved. Trimming took off 2 bases at V and 7 bases at J, with 11 bases between the two ends. Germline V gene lookup returns CDR1 SGHTA and CDR2 FQGNSA. CDR3 length: 14 residues. CDR3 region: CASSLLGMGEKLFF. The CDR3 DNA follows: TGTGCCAGCAGCTTACTGGGGATGGGTGAAAAACTGTTTTTT.

This clone has just a few counts. Other DNA sequences in the sample encode the same CDR3. The CDR3 sequence: CASSQDRTSGGPPRETQYF. The CDR3 nucleotides read TGCGCCAGCAGCCAAGATAGGACTAGCGGGGGGCCTCCGCGAGAGACCCAGTACTTC. The rearrangement links TRBV4-1 to TRBJ2-5; 14 bases line up with TRBD2. The CDR3 is 19 residues long. CDR1 and CDR2 (germline): MGHRA, YSYEKL. Trimming took 0 bases from V and 4 from J; bases not matched to a gene: 10.

This clone was picked up a small number of times. V usage is TRBV29-1 and J usage is TRBJ2-5; 7 nucleotides align to TRBD2. The trim removed 4 bases at V and 0 bases at J, leaving 2 bases unmatched. CDR1 is SQVTM, CDR2 ANQGSEA, per germline. This CDR3 is 13 amino acids long. CDR3 sequence: CSVGGGNQETQYF. CDR3 bases: TGCAGCGTTGGGGGGGGAAACCAAGAGACCCAGTACTTC. Complete variable domain (other parts from reference TRBV29-1 and TRBJ2-5): SAVISQKPSRDICQRGTSLTIQCQVDSQVTMMFWYRQQPGQSLTLIATANQGSEATYESGFVIDKFPISRPNLTFSTLTVSNMSPEDSSIYLCSVGGGNQETQYFGPGTRLLVL.

V is TRBV5-1 and J is TRBJ1-1; D ambiguous. The CDR3 extends over 11 amino acids. Germline V CDR1 and CDR2: SGHRS, YFSETQ. V shed 5 bases and J shed 3 bases, with 5 bases lying between them. In DNA form, the CDR3 reads TGCGCCAGCAGGTCGGACACTGAAGCTTTCTTT. Encoded protein: CASRSDTEAFF.

The rearrangement joins TRBV7-9 to TRBJ1-2; D is ambiguous. Germline V gene data show CDR1 as SEHNR and CDR2 as FQNEAQ (reference sequence). Trimming removed 0 bases at V and 3 bases at J, with 8 bases between. The CDR3 is made up of 14 amino acids. CDR3: CASSLAQRDYGYTF. In DNA, the CDR3 is TGTGCCAGCAGCTTAGCCCAGCGAGACTATGGCTACACCTTC.

This clone was seen ten or more times. As DNA, the CDR3 is TGTGCCAGCAGTGAAAGCCAACCCTACAATGAGCAGTTCTTC. Protein: CASSESQPYNEQFF. The J gene is TRBJ2-1, the V gene TRBV2; D uncertain. V gave up 2 bases and J gave up 2 bases, with 7 bases separating them. Germline values: CDR1 SNHLY, CDR2 FYNNEI. This CDR3 is 14 amino acids long.

This clone was seen many times. The gene calls are TRBV7-6 and TRBJ2-2; TRBD1 might be the D (6 bases). The CDR3 runs 13 residues. Trimming left V 4 bases short and J 6 bases short, with 9 bases between. CDR1 and CDR2 from the germline V gene are SGHVS and FNYEAQ. CDR3 sequence reads: CASSSTGPGELFF. CDR3 DNA: TGTGCCAGCAGCTCCACAGGGCCCGGGGAGCTGTTTTTT.

In this sample, this clone turned up a few times. J is TRBJ2-1 and V is TRBV28; TRBD2 is a possible D gene (7 bases). CDR3 length: 15 residues. Germline V gene data show CDR1 as MDHEN and CDR2 as SYDVKM. The ends were cut back, 2 bases at V and 9 bases at J, with 17 bases in the middle. The CDR3 bases are TGTGCCAGCAGTTTAGGGGGGGCGGCTATCAGTGAGCAGTTCTTC. It encodes CASSLGGAAISEQFF.

This clone appeared a few times. This sequence joins TRBV7-2 and TRBJ1-3; TRBD1 might be the D (5 bases). V lost 1 base and J lost 2, with 9 bases in between. Germline CDR1 is SGHTA and CDR2 is FQGNSA. This CDR3 is built from 15 residues. The CDR3 DNA sequence: TGTGCCAGCAGCTTAGTTACCAGGGCTGGAAACACCATATATTTT. Amino acid sequence: CASSLVTRAGNTIYF.